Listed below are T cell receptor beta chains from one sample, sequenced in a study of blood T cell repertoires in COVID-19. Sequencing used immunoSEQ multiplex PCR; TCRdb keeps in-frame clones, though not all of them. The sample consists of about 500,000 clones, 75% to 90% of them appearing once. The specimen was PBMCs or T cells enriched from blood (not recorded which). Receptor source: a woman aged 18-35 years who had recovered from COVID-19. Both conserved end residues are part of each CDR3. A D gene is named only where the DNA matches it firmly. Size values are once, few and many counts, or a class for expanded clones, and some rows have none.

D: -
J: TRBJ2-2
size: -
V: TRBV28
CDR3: CASSSPWTQADGELFF
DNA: TGTGCCAGCAGTTCCCCCTGGACTCAGGCGGACGGGGAGCTGTTTTTT

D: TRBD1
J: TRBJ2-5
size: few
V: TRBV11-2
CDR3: CASSFRDRQETQYF
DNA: TGTGCCAGCAGCTTCCGGGACAGACAAGAGACCCAGTACTTC

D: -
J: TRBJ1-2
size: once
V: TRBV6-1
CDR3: CASSERMRQRGAYGYTF
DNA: TGTGCCAGCAGTGAAAGGATGAGACAACGGGGGGCCTATGGCTACACCTTC

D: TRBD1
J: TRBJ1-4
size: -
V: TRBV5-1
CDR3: CASSLGASRGNEKLFF
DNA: TGCGCCAGCAGCTTGGGGGCGAGCAGGGGGAATGAAAAACTGTTTTTT

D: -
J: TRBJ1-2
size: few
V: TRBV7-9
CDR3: CASSPREGSTGYTF
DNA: TGTGCCAGCAGCCCCCGGGAGGGAAGCACAGGCTACACCTTC

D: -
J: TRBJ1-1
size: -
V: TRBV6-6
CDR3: CASGWRQGPSVTEAFF
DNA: TGTGCAAGCGGATGGAGGCAGGGGCCGTCGGTCACTGAAGCTTTCTTT

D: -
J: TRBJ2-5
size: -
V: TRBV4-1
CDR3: CASSLRGGGVQETQYF
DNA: TGCGCCAGCAGCCTAAGGGGAGGGGGGGTGCAAGAGACCCAGTACTTC

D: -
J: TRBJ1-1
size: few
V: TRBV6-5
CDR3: CASKQTGISTEAFF
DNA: TGTGCCAGCAAACAAACAGGTATAAGCACTGAAGCTTTCTTT

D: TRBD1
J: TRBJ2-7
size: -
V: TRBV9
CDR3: CASSPQGWARDEQYF
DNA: TGTGCCAGCAGCCCACAGGGGTGGGCACGAGACGAGCAGTACTTC

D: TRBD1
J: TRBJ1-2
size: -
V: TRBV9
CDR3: CASSVGGTDGYTF
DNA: TGTGCCAGCAGCGTAGGAGGGACAGATGGCTACACCTTC

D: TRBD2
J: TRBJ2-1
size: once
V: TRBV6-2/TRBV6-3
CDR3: CASSYSFSGGKDEQFF
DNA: TGTGCCAGCAGTTACTCCTTTAGCGGGGGGAAGGATGAGCAGTTCTTC

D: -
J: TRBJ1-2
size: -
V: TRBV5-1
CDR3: CASGLANYGYTF
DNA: TGCGCCAGCGGACTCGCGAACTATGGCTACACCTTC

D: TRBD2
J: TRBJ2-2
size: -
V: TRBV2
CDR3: CASSEPSGGTGELFF
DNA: TGTGCCAGCAGTGAACCTAGCGGGGGCACCGGGGAGCTGTTTTTT

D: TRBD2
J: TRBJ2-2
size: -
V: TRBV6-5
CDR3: CASSQRGVSGELFF
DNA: TGTGCCAGTTCCCAGCGGGGGGTCAGCGGGGAGCTGTTTTTT

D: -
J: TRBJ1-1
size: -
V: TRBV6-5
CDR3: CASSYSRQEAFF
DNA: TGTGCCAGCAGTTACTCGAGACAGGAAGCTTTCTTT

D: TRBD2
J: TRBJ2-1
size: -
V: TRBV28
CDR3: CASSLPSGGSGEQFF
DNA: TGTGCCAGCAGTTTACCAAGCGGGGGGTCAGGTGAGCAGTTCTTC

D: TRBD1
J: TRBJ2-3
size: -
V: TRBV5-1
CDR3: CASSPTGGLPMVTQYF
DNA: TGCGCCAGCAGTCCGACAGGGGGCCTGCCTATGGTTACGCAGTATTTT

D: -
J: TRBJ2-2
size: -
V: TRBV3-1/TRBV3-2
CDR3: CASSLAPDGGGELFF
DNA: TGTGCCAGCAGCCTCGCCCCGGACGGGGGCGGGGAGCTGTTTTTT

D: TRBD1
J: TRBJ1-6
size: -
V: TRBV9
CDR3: CASSVGTGYNSPLHF
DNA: TGTGCCAGCAGCGTAGGGACAGGGTATAATTCACCCCTCCACTTT

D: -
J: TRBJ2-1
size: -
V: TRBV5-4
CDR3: CASSPKGRGSSYNEQFF
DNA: TGTGCCAGCAGCCCCAAGGGTAGGGGTAGCTCCTACAATGAGCAGTTCTTC

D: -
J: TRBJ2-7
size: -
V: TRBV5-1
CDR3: CASSPDTASYEQYF
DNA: TGCGCCAGCAGTCCGGACACAGCCTCCTACGAGCAGTACTTC

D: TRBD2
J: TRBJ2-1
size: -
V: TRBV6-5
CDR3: CASSRGGVGEQFF
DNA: TGTGCCAGCAGCCGCGGGGGGGTGGGTGAGCAGTTCTTC

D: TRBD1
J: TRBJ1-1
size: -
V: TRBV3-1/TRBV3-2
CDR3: CASSQVAGTGDTEAFF
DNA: TGTGCCAGCAGCCAAGTGGCCGGGACAGGGGACACTGAAGCTTTCTTT

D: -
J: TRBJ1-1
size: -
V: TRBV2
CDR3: CASSSLTGTAFF
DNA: TGTGCCAGCAGCAGCCTTACAGGGACGGCTTTCTTT

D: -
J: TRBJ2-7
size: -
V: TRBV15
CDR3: CATSRPSGYSYEQYF
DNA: TGTGCCACCAGCAGACCCTCGGGTTACTCCTACGAGCAGTACTTC

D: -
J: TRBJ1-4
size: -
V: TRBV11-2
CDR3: CASSLSTGGEKLFF
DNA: TGTGCCAGCAGCCTCTCGACGGGAGGCGAAAAACTGTTTTTT

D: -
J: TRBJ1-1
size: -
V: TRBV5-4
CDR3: CASSLPARGLGTEAFF
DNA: TGTGCCAGCAGCTTACCAGCCAGGGGCCTGGGGACTGAAGCTTTCTTT

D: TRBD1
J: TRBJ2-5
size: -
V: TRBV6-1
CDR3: CASSEDRGGSKTQYF
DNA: TGTGCCAGCAGTGAGGACAGGGGGGGAAGCAAGACCCAGTACTTC

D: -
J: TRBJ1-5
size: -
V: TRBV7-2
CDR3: CASSLGGDSGNQPQHF
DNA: TGTGCCAGCAGCTTAGGCGGGGATTCGGGCAATCAGCCCCAGCATTTT

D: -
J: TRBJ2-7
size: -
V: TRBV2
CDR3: CASRETANYEQYF
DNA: TGTGCCAGCAGGGAGACAGCTAACTACGAGCAGTACTTC

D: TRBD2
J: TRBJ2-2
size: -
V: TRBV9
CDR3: CASSVQTRGGAGELFF
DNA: TGTGCCAGCAGCGTCCAGACGCGGGGGGGCGCCGGGGAGCTGTTTTTT

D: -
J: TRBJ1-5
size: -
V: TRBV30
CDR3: CAWSRGGINQPQHF
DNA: TGTGCCTGGAGTAGAGGCGGGATCAATCAGCCCCAGCATTTT

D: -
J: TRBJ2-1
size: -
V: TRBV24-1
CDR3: CATSAPLVSSQFF
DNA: TGTGCCACCAGTGCCCCCCTCGTCAGTTCCCAGTTCTTC

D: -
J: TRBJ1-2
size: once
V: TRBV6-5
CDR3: CASSFGPRINHYGYTF
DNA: TGTGCCAGCAGTTTCGGTCCGAGGATAAACCACTATGGCTACACCTTC

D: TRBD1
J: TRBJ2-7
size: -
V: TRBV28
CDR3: CASMGFEGAGEQYF
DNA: TGTGCCAGCATGGGTTTCGAGGGGGCGGGCGAGCAGTACTTC

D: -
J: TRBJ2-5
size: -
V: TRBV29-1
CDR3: CSVVSSGETQYF
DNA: TGCAGCGTTGTGTCGTCGGGGGAGACCCAGTACTTC

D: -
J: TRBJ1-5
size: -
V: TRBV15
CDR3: CATSREGGGNQPQHF
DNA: TGTGCCACCAGCAGAGAGGGAGGGGGCAATCAGCCCCAGCATTTT

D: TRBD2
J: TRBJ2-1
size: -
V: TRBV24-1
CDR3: CATSDFRGGTNNEQFF
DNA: TGTGCCACCAGTGATTTCCGCGGGGGGACCAACAATGAGCAGTTCTTC

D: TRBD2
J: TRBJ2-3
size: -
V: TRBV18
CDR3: CASSPLSGGAGDTQYF
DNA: TGTGCCAGCTCACCACTTAGCGGGGGGGCCGGAGATACGCAGTATTTT

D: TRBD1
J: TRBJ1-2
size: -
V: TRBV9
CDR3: CASSPTGQIYGYTF
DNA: TGTGCCAGCAGCCCTACGGGACAGATCTATGGCTACACCTTC

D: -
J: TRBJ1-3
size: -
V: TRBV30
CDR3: CAWSPFIVGNTIYF
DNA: TGTGCCTGGAGCCCCTTTATAGTGGGAAACACCATATATTTT

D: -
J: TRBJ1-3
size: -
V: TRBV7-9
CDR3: CASSLGADISGNTIYF
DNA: TGTGCCAGCAGCTTAGGGGCGGACATCTCTGGAAACACCATATATTTT

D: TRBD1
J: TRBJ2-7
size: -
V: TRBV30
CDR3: CAWRKETGGYYLEQYF
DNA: TGTGCCTGGAGAAAGGAAACAGGGGGCTATTACCTCGAGCAGTACTTC

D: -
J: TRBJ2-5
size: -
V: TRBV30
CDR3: CAWSVPGFGETQYF
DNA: TGTGCCTGGAGTGTACCAGGGTTCGGCGAGACCCAGTACTTC

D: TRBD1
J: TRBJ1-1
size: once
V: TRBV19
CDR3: CATRTGAEAFF
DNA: TGTGCCACCCGGACAGGCGCTGAAGCTTTCTTT

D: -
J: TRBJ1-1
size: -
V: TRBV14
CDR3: CASSQESVNTEAFF
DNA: TGTGCCAGCAGCCAAGAATCGGTGAACACTGAAGCTTTCTTT

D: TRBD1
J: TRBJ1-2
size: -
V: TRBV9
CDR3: CASSEQGDYGYTF
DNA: TGTGCCAGCAGCGAACAGGGGGACTATGGCTACACCTTC

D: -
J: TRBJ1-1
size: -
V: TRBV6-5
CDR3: CASRAYTEAFF
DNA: TGTGCCAGCAGGGCATACACTGAAGCTTTCTTT

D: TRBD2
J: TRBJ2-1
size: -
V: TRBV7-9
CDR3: CASSLGGGGNEQFF
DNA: TGTGCCAGCAGCTTAGGCGGGGGAGGGAATGAGCAGTTCTTC

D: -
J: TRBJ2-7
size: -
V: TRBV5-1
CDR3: CASSPTLASSYEQYF
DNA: TGCGCCAGCAGCCCAACCCTAGCCAGCTCCTACGAGCAGTACTTC

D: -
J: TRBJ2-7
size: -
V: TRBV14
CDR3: CASSQYQGQSLYEQYF
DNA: TGTGCCAGCAGCCAATATCAAGGACAGAGCCTCTACGAGCAGTACTTC